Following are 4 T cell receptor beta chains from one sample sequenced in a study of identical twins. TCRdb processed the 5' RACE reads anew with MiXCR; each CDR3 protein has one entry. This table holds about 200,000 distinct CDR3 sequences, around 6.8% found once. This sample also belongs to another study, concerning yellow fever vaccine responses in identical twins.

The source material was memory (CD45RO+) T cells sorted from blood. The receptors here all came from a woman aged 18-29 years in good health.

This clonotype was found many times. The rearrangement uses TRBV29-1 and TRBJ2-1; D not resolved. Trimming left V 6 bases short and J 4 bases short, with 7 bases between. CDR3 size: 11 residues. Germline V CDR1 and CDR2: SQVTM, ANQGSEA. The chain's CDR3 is CSVQRYNEQFF. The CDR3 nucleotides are TGCAGCGTCCAGAGATACAATGAGCAGTTCTTC.

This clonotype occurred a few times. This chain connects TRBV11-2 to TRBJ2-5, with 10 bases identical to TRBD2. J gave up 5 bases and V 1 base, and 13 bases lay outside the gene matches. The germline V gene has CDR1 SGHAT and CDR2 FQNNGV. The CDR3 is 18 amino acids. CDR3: CASSLGPRGTAGGETQYF. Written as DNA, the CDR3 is TGTGCCAGCAGCTTAGGCCCCCGGGGGACAGCGGGGGGGGAGACCCAGTACTTC.

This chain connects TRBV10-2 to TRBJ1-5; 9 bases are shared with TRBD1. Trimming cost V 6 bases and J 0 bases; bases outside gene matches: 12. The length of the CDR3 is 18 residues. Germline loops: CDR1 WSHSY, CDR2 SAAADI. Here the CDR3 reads CASRGTGSGGYSNQPQHF. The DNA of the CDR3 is TGCGCCAGCAGAGGGACAGGGAGCGGTGGGTATAGCAATCAGCCCCAGCATTTT.

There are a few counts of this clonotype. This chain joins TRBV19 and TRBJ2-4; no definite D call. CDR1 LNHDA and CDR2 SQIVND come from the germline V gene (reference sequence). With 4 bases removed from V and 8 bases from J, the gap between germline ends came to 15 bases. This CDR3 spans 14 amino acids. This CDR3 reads CASSTTLGPDIQYF. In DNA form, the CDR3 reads TGTGCCAGTAGTACGACGCTGGGCCCGGACATTCAGTACTTC.